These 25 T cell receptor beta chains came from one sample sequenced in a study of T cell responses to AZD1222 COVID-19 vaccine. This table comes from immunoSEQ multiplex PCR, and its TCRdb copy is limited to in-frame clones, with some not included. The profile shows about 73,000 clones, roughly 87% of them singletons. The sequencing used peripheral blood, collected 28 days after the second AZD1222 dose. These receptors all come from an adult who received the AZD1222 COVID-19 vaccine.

This CDR3 is CASTLGMAGADTQYF. CDR3 in DNA: TGTGCCAGTACCCTCGGGATGGCGGGAGCAGATACGCAGTATTTT. The gene calls are TRBV19 and TRBJ2-3; 7 bases match TRBD2. Germline CDR1 is LNHDA and CDR2 is SQIVND (reference sequence). This CDR3 spans 15 amino acids. The trim removed 7 bases at V and 4 bases at J, leaving 11 bases unmatched.

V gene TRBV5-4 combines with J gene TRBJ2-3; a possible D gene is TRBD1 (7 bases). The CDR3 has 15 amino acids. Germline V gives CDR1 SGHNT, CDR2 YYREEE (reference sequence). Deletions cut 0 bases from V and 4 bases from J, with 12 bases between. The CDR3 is CASSLVGRGADTQYF. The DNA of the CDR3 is TGTGCCAGCAGCTTGGTAGGCAGGGGGGCAGATACGCAGTATTTT.

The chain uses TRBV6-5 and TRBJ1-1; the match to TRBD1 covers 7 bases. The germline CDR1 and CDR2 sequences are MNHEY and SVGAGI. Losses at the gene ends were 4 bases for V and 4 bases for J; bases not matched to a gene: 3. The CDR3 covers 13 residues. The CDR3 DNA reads TGTGCCAGCAGTTTTCCAGGGGGCACTGAAGCTTTCTTT. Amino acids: CASSFPGGTEAFF.

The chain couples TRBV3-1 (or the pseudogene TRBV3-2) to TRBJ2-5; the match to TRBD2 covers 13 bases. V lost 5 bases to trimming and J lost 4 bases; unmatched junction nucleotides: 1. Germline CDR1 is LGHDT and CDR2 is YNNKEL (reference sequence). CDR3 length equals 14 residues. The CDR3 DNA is TGTGCCAGCAGCTGGACTAGCGGGGGAGAGACCCAGTACTTC. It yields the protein CASSWTSGGETQYF.

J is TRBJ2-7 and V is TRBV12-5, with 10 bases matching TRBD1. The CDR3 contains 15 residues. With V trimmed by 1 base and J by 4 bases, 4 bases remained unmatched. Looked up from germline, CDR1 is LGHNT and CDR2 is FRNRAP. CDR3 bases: TGTGCTAGTGGTTTGGCGACAGGGGGCCCTTACGAGCAGTACTTC. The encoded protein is CASGLATGGPYEQYF. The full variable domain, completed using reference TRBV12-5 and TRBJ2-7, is DARVTQTPRHKVTEMGQEVTMRCQPILGHNTVFWYRQTMMQGLELLAYFRNRAPLDDSGMPKDRFSAEMPDATLATLKIQPSEPRDSAVYFCASGLATGGPYEQYFGPGTRLTVT.

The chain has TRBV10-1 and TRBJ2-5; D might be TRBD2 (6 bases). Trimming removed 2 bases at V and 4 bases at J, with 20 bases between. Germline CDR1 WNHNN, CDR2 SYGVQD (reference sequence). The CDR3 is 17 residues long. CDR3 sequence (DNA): TGCGCCAGCAGTGAGAGAGGGTTGCGGGAAGGGGCAGAGACCCAGTACTTC. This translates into CASSERGLREGAETQYF.

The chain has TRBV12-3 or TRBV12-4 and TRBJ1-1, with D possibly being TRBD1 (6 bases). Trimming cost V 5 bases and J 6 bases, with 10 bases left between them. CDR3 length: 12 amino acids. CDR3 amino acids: CASSPRTAEAFF. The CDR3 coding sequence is TGTGCCAGCAGTCCCCGGACAGCTGAAGCTTTCTTT.

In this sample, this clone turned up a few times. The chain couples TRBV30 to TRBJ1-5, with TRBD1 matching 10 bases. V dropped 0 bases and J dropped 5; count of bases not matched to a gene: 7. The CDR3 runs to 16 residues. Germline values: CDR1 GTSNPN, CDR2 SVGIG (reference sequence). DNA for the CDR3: TGTGCCTGGAGTGTACGCGGGACAGGGGACCATCAGCCCCAGCATTTT. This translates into CAWSVRGTGDHQPQHF.

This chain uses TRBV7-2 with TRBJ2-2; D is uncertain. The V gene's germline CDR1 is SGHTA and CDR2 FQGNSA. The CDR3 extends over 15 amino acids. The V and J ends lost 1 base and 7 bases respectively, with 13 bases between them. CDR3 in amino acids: CASSLELRWGGELFF. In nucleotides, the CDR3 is TGTGCCAGCAGCTTAGAACTGCGGTGGGGCGGGGAGCTGTTTTTT.

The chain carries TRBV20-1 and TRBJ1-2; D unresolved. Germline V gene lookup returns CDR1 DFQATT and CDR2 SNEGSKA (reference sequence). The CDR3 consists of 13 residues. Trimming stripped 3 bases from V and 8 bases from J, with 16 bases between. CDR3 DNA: TGCAGTGCTAGTAGGGCTACTATAGGGGGCTACACCTTC. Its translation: CSASRATIGGYTF.

The CDR3 is CASSIDPGGDSPLHF. As DNA, the CDR3 is TGTGCCAGTAGTATAGATCCAGGGGGTGATTCACCCCTCCACTTT. V usage is TRBV19 and J usage is TRBJ1-6, with TRBD1 matching over 7 bases. Trimming removed 0 bases from V and 8 bases from J; junction bases left unmatched: 4. The CDR3 spans 15 residues. The germline CDR1 and CDR2 sequences are LNHDA and SQIVND (reference sequence). Together with reference TRBV19 and TRBJ1-6, the CDR3 gives the full variable domain: DGGITQSPKYLFRKEGQNVTLSCEQNLNHDAMYWYRQDPGQGLRLIYYSQIVNDFQKGDIAEGYSVSREKKESFPLTVTSAQKNPTAFYLCASSIDPGGDSPLHFGNGTRLTVT.

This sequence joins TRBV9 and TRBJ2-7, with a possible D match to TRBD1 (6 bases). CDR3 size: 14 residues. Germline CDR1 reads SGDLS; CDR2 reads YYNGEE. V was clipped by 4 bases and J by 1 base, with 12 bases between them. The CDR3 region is CASSFRTESYEQYF. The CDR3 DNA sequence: TGTGCCAGCAGCTTCCGGACAGAATCCTACGAGCAGTACTTC.

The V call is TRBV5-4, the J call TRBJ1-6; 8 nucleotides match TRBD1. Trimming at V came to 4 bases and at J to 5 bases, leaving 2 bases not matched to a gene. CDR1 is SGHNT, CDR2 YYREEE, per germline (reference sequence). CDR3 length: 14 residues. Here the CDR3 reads CASSRQGNNSPLHF. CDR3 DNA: TGTGCCAGCAGCCGACAGGGGAATAATTCACCCCTCCACTTT.

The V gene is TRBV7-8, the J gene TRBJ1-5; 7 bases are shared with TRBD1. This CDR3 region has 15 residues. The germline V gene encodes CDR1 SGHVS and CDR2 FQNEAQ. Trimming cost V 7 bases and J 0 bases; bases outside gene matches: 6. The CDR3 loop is CASMQNRGSNQPQHF. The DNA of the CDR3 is TGTGCCAGCATGCAAAACAGGGGTAGCAATCAGCCCCAGCATTTT.

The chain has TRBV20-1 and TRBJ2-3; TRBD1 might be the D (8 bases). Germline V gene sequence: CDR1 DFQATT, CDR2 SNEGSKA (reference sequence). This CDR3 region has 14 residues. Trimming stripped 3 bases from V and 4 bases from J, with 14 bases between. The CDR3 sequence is CSASWTGRADTQYF. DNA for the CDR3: TGCAGTGCTAGTTGGACAGGGAGGGCAGATACGCAGTATTTT.

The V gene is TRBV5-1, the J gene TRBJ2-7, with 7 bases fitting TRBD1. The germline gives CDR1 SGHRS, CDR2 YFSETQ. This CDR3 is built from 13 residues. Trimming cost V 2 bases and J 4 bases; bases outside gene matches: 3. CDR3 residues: CASSLGGGYEQYF. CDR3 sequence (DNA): TGCGCCAGCAGCTTAGGGGGCGGTTACGAGCAGTACTTC.

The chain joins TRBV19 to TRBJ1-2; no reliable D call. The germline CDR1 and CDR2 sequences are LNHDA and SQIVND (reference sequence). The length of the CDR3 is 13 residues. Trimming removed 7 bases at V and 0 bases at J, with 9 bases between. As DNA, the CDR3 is TGTGCCAGTACTGTCAGAGCTAACTATGGCTACACCTTC. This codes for CASTVRANYGYTF.

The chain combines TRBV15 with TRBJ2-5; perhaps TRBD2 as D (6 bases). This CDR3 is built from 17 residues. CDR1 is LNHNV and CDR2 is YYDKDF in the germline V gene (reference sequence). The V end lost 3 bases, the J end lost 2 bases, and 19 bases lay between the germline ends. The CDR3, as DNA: TGTGCCACCAGCAGGCGCCGGGACTCCGCCTCTCAAGAGACCCAGTACTTC. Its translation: CATSRRRDSASQETQYF.

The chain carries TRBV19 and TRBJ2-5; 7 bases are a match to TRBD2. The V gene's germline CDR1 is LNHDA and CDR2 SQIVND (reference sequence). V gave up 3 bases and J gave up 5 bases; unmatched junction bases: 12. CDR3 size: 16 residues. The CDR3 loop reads CASSIGGGRVGETQYF. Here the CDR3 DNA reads TGTGCCAGTAGTATTGGTGGCGGGAGAGTGGGGGAGACCCAGTACTTC.

The CDR3, as DNA: TGTGCCAGCAGCGCAGGGACTAGCGGATATAATGAGCAGTTCTTC. It codes for CASSAGTSGYNEQFF. The chain is built from TRBV5-4 and TRBJ2-1; 11 bases are a match to TRBD2. V was pared by 4 bases and J by 7 bases, with 7 bases of the junction left unmatched. CDR3 length equals 15 residues. CDR1 is SGHNT and CDR2 is YYREEE in the germline V gene (reference sequence).

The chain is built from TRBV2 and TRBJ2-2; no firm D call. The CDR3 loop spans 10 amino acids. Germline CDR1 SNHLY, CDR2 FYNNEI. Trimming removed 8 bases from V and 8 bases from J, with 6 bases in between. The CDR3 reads CASLAGELFF. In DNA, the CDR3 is TGTGCCAGCCTCGCGGGGGAGCTGTTTTTT. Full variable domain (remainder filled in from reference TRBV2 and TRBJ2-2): EPEVTQTPSHQVTQMGQEVILRCVPISNHLYFYWYRQILGQKVEFLVSFYNNEISEKSEIFDDQFSVERPDGSNFTLKIRSTKLEDSAMYFCASLAGELFFGEGSRLTVL.

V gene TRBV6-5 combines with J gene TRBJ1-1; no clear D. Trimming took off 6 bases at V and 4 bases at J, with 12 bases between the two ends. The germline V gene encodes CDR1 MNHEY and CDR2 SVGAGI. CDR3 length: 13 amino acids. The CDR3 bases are TGTGCCAGCAGAGAGAACGTCGGCACTGAAGCTTTCTTT. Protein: CASRENVGTEAFF.

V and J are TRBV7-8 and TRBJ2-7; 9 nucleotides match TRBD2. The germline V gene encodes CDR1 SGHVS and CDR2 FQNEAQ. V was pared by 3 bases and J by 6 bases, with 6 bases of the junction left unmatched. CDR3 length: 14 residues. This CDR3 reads CASSLAGLAAEQYV. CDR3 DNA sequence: TGTGCCAGCAGCTTGGCGGGACTAGCAGCCGAGCAGTACGTC.

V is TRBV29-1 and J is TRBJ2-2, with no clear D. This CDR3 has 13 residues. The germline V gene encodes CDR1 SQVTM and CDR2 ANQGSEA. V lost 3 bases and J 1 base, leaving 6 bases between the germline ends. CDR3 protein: CSVDIGNTGELFF. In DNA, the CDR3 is TGCAGCGTTGATATAGGGAACACCGGGGAGCTGTTTTTT.

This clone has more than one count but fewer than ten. The CDR3 is CASSLEGYAEAFF. CDR3 nucleotides: TGTGCCAGCAGCTTAGAGGGCTACGCTGAAGCTTTCTTT. The chain carries TRBV13 and TRBJ1-1; no clear D gene. The CDR3 covers 13 residues. Germline CDR1 reads PRHDT; CDR2 reads FYEKMQ (reference sequence). Trimming stripped 1 base from V and 6 bases from J, with 9 bases between.